The text below deals with one T cell receptor beta chain. Antigen: not known. The PCR ran on 60 Vbeta and 13 Jbeta primers. In the authors' methods: As a later analysis found, there were around 86 million unique TCR beta chains, of which roughly 11 million were shared. The method was immunoSEQ multiplex PCR; TCRdb's version includes in-frame clones alone and lacks a portion of them. That table is the source of V, J and clone size, and D and trimming were worked out from the DNA. Reported are over 120,000 clones; the ten largest clones contain 0.96%. This entry is derived from a study of cytomegalovirus exposure and HLA in healthy donors. Looking at the study overall: Prior work identified 120 million or so unique TCR beta sequences in 150 million to 200 million T cells.

Study-level findings and limits: There were reportedly fewer N-insertions in an Asian-associated ancestry cluster than the approximately 640-donor mean, in a later analysis. The study labeled roughly 160 TCR beta chains cytomegalovirus-associated.

The CDR3 runs to 12 residues. The trim removed 8 bases at V and 0 bases at J, leaving 1 base unmatched. Per the germline V gene, CDR1 is MNHNS and CDR2 is SASEGT. Input material: PBMCs. The chain carries TRBV6-1 and TRBJ2-7; TRBD2 matches 7 bases. The source is a male donor in good health and CMV-seronegative. The CDR3 reads CASGDYSYEQYF. CDR3 coding DNA: TGTGCCAGCGGGGACTACTCCTACGAGCAGTACTTC.